The 26 T cell receptor beta chains below all came from one sample that was sequenced in a study of shared T cell receptors in the human thymus. TCRdb's copy holds only in-frame clones and misses some; the assay was immunoSEQ multiplex PCR. This table has some 660,000 clones, about 89% appearing once. The same sample was also studied in work on human thymus T cells.

The specimen was thymocytes. These receptors were obtained from a boy younger than two with a congenital heart defect.

There are a few counts of this clone. The V and J genes are TRBV4-2 and TRBJ2-3; no firm D call. V was clipped by 0 bases and J by 2 bases, with 15 bases between them. The CDR3 contains 17 residues. Germline V gives CDR1 LGHNA, CDR2 YNFKEQ. The CDR3 region is CASSQDGLSPLTDTQYF. For the CDR3, the DNA is TGTGCCAGCAGCCAAGATGGTTTGAGTCCCCTCACAGATACGCAGTATTTT.

This chain connects TRBV30 to TRBJ2-1; the D gene is possibly TRBD2 (5 bases). Germline CDR1 is GTSNPN and CDR2 is SVGIG (reference sequence). This CDR3 comprises 16 residues. The V end was cut by 0 bases, the J end by 3 bases, with 15 bases between. The CDR3 DNA reads TGTGCCTGGAGTGTTGAGGACTCTCAGGTCTACAATGAGCAGTTCTTC. This codes for CAWSVEDSQVYNEQFF.

The V gene is TRBV4-3, the J gene TRBJ1-6, with 8 bases that match TRBD1. The J segment lost 5 bases and the V segment lost 0 bases, leaving 9 bases of the junction unmatched. From germline, CDR1 is LGHNA and CDR2 YSLEER. The CDR3 is 18 amino acids. This chain's CDR3 is CASSQERGQEAHNSPLHF. As DNA, the CDR3 is TGCGCCAGCAGCCAAGAACGGGGACAGGAGGCTCATAATTCACCCCTCCACTTT.

This chain uses TRBV7-2 with TRBJ2-7; 9 bases are shared with TRBD1. Trimming cost V 2 bases and J 4 bases; bases outside gene matches: 6. Germline CDR1 and CDR2: SGHTA and FQGNSA. The CDR3 covers 15 residues. The CDR3 sequence is CASSLLGQGYYEQYF. The CDR3 nucleotides read TGTGCCAGCAGCTTATTGGGACAGGGTTATTACGAGCAGTACTTC.

V gene TRBV7-4 combines with J gene TRBJ2-3, with D hard to call. V lost 5 bases and J 0 bases, leaving 12 bases between the germline ends. This CDR3 region has 15 residues. Looked up from germline, CDR1 is SGHVT and CDR2 is SQSDAQ. CDR3 in amino acids: CASSLLVLSTDTQYF. CDR3 DNA sequence: TGTGCCAGCAGCCTGTTAGTCCTTAGCACAGATACGCAGTATTTT. The entire variable domain, with the rest obtained from reference TRBV7-4 and TRBJ2-3, is as follows: GAGVSQSPRYKVAKRGRDVALRCDSISGHVTLYWYRQTLGQGSEVLTYSQSDAQRDKSGRPSGRFSAERPERSVSTLKIQRTEQGDSAVYLCASSLLVLSTDTQYFGPGTRLTVL.

This clone appeared a few times. The rearrangement uses TRBV7-9 and TRBJ2-7, with 8 bases fitting TRBD2. The V gene end was trimmed by 5 bases and the J gene end by 3 bases; junction bases not matched to a gene: 9. This CDR3 is built from 15 residues. Germline-derived CDR1 and CDR2 are SEHNR and FQNEAQ (reference sequence). CDR3 sequence: CASSNRVAGSYEQYF. As DNA, the CDR3 is TGTGCCAGCAGCAATAGGGTAGCGGGGAGCTACGAGCAGTACTTC. The variable domain in full, completed from reference TRBV7-9 and TRBJ2-7, reads DTGVSQNPRHKITKRGQNVTFRCDPISEHNRLYWYRQTLGQGPEFLTYFQNEAQLEKSRLLSDRFSAERPKGSFSTLEIQRTEQGDSAMYLCASSNRVAGSYEQYFGPGTRLTVT.

The chain uses TRBV27 and TRBJ2-7; 7 bases line up with TRBD1. The CDR3 has 14 residues. The V segment lost 5 bases and the J segment 1 base; nucleotides outside the gene matches: 5. Germline CDR1 MNHEY, CDR2 SMNVEV (reference sequence). CDR3 protein: CASSTWDSSYEQYF. The CDR3 DNA sequence: TGTGCCAGCAGTACCTGGGACAGTTCCTACGAGCAGTACTTC.

This sequence joins TRBV7-3 and TRBJ2-6; D remains unclear. V was pared by 1 base and J by 0 bases, with 7 bases between. The CDR3 length is 16 residues. CDR1 is SGHTA and CDR2 is FQGTGA in the germline V gene. CDR3 protein: CASSLRGISGANVLTF. DNA of the CDR3: TGTGCCAGCAGCTTAAGAGGAATCTCTGGGGCCAACGTCCTGACTTTC.

CDR3 in amino acids: CASGLVNPPSGYTDTQYF. In DNA, the CDR3 is TGTGCTAGTGGTTTGGTAAACCCCCCTAGCGGGTACACAGATACGCAGTATTTT. The chain links TRBV12-5 to TRBJ2-3; 8 positions agree with TRBD2. The CDR3 totals 18 residues. Trimming removed 0 bases from V and 2 bases from J; junction bases left unmatched: 10. CDR1 is LGHNT and CDR2 is FRNRAP in the germline V gene.

This clone came up a few times. The V and J genes are TRBV30 and TRBJ2-3; tentatively, D is TRBD2 (8 bases). In germline, CDR1 is GTSNPN, CDR2 SVGIG (reference sequence). Trimming removed 3 bases at V and 2 bases at J, with 18 bases between. This CDR3 is built from 16 residues. CDR3: CAWRGERGTATDTQYF. The CDR3 DNA follows: TGTGCCTGGAGGGGAGAGCGGGGGACAGCCACAGATACGCAGTATTTT.

V and J are TRBV2 and TRBJ2-7, with 9 nucleotides matching TRBD1. Germline trimming cut 4 bases from V and 4 bases from J; bases unmatched to any gene: 8. The CDR3 length is 15 residues. Germline CDR1 SNHLY, CDR2 FYNNEI. The CDR3 spells CASSVPGQGQYEQYF. The CDR3 DNA is TGTGCCAGCAGTGTCCCGGGACAGGGTCAGTACGAGCAGTACTTC.

The CDR3: CASNKLAQETQYF. CDR3 in DNA: TGTGCCAGCAACAAACTAGCTCAAGAGACCCAGTACTTC. V is TRBV7-9 and J is TRBJ2-5, with a weak D call TRBD2 (6 bases). CDR1 is SEHNR and CDR2 is FQNEAQ in the germline V gene (reference sequence). This CDR3 is 13 amino acids long. V lost 7 bases to trimming and J lost 2 bases, with 11 bases between them.

This clone came up a few times. The CDR3 region has the DNA TGTGCCAGCAGTTTAGTGTACGGGAAGGCGGGGGGCTACACCTTC. Protein product: CASSLVYGKAGGYTF. V gene TRBV28 combines with J gene TRBJ1-2; no firm D call. This CDR3 comprises 15 residues. V lost 2 bases, J lost 8 bases, and 18 bases lay in between. Germline CDR1 is MDHEN and CDR2 is SYDVKM.

The chain employs TRBV6-4 and TRBJ2-1; 7 bases fit TRBD2. The CDR3 totals 15 residues. The V gene end was trimmed by 5 bases and the J gene end by 1 base; junction bases not matched to a gene: 5. CDR1 and CDR2 (germline): MRHNA, SNTAGT. CDR3 nucleotide sequence: TGTGCCAGCAGTAGGACTAGACCTTCCTACAATGAGCAGTTCTTC. Its protein is CASSRTRPSYNEQFF.

The chain uses TRBV4-1 and TRBJ2-1, with unresolved D. This CDR3 spans 16 amino acids. V gave up 0 bases and J gave up 4 bases, with 13 bases separating them. CDR1 is MGHRA and CDR2 is YSYEKL in the germline V gene. CDR3 protein: CASSQDPLKHYNEQFF. CDR3 DNA: TGCGCCAGCAGCCAAGATCCCCTTAAACATTACAATGAGCAGTTCTTC.

CDR3 protein: CASSAIRGGRPQGTDTQYF. The CDR3 nucleotides are TGCGCCAGCAGCGCTATCCGCGGGGGGCGCCCCCAAGGCACAGATACGCAGTATTTT. The chain joins TRBV4-3 to TRBJ2-3; the match to TRBD2 covers 8 bases. Germline lookup yields CDR1 LGHNA and CDR2 YSLEER. J lost 1 base, V lost 5 bases, and 17 bases had no gene match. CDR3 size: 19 residues.

This rearrangement joins TRBV6-1 to TRBJ2-5; D call uncertain. This CDR3 is built from 10 residues. Per the germline V gene, CDR1 is MNHNS and CDR2 is SASEGT. The V gene lost 8 bases and the J gene lost 2 bases, with 3 bases spanning the gap. This CDR3 is CASQQETQYF. The CDR3 bases are TGTGCCAGCCAACAAGAGACCCAGTACTTC.

This clone was counted a few times. The V gene is TRBV14, the J gene TRBJ2-6; TRBD1 agrees at 7 bases. CDR1 and CDR2 from the germline V gene are SGHDN and FVKESK. V shed 4 bases, J shed 12 bases, and the junction held 9 bases outside the gene matches. The CDR3 consists of 14 residues. The CDR3 reads CASSPRRTGPVLTF. CDR3 sequence (DNA): TGTGCCAGCAGCCCCCGGCGGACAGGCCCCGTCCTGACTTTC.

The V call is TRBV4-3, the J call TRBJ2-5; a weak D match, TRBD2 (5 bases). The CDR3 covers 13 residues. Germline-derived CDR1 and CDR2 are LGHNA and YSLEER. V was clipped by 4 bases and J by 4 bases, with 10 bases between them. This CDR3 is CASSLRLTETQYF. The CDR3 region has the DNA TGCGCCAGCAGCCTTAGACTAACAGAGACCCAGTACTTC.

The chain carries TRBV4-1 and TRBJ1-2, with 10 bases aligning to TRBD1. The length of the CDR3 is 15 residues. The germline V gene has CDR1 MGHRA and CDR2 YSYEKL. Losses at the gene ends were 0 bases for V and 6 bases for J; bases not matched to a gene: 4. CDR3 sequence reads: CASSQDPDRGDGYTF. The DNA for the CDR3 is TGCGCCAGCAGCCAAGACCCGGACAGGGGGGATGGCTACACCTTC.

The rearrangement joins TRBV2 to TRBJ1-2, with a tentative D call TRBD1 (5 bases). V dropped 8 bases and J dropped 2 bases, with 15 bases sitting between them. This CDR3 is built from 14 residues. CDR1 and CDR2 from the germline V gene are SNHLY and FYNNEI. DNA for the CDR3: TGTGCCAGCCCGCGGGGGGGTCCCAACTATGGCTACACCTTC. Its protein product is CASPRGGPNYGYTF.

The chain links TRBV5-1 to TRBJ2-1, with 9 bases matching TRBD1. The CDR3 is 16 residues long. J gave up 4 bases and V 4 bases, and 9 bases lay outside the gene matches. Germline V lookup: CDR1 SGHRS, CDR2 YFSETQ. CDR3 DNA sequence: TGCGCCAGCAGCCTGACCGGGACAGGGCAATACAATGAGCAGTTCTTC. The encoded protein is CASSLTGTGQYNEQFF.

The rearrangement uses TRBV6-1 and TRBJ2-1, with TRBD1 matching 7 bases. Germline-derived CDR1 and CDR2 are MNHNS and SASEGT. Unmatched junction bases numbered 7, after V lost 2 bases and J lost 3 bases. The CDR3 runs to 16 residues. The CDR3 region is CASSEPDRVGYNEQFF. CDR3 nucleotide sequence: TGTGCCAGCAGTGAACCAGACAGGGTTGGCTACAATGAGCAGTTCTTC.

J is TRBJ1-2 and V is TRBV28, with a weak D call TRBD1 (5 bases). The V end was cut by 3 bases, the J end by 1 base, with 27 bases between. From germline, CDR1 is MDHEN and CDR2 SYDVKM. The CDR3 consists of 20 residues. The CDR3 region is CASSFQGGFVGVLRNYGYTF. DNA of the CDR3: TGTGCCAGCAGTTTTCAGGGTGGTTTTGTCGGTGTGCTTCGTAACTATGGCTACACCTTC.

V gene TRBV4-1 combines with J gene TRBJ2-7, with TRBD2 identical over 8 bases. Germline V CDR1 and CDR2: MGHRA, YSYEKL. After removal of 0 bases from V and 7 bases from J, the junction contained 8 bases not matched to a gene. This CDR3 region has 15 residues. The CDR3 bases are TGCGCCAGCAGCCAAGACGGCGGGGGGCCATGGGAGCAGTACTTC. Its translation is CASSQDGGGPWEQYF.

The chain joins TRBV4-2 to TRBJ1-6, with TRBD1 matching 7 bases. CDR3 length: 18 residues. CDR1 and CDR2 (germline): LGHNA, YNFKEQ. Trimming took 3 bases from V and 9 from J; bases not matched to a gene: 17. The CDR3 DNA is TGTGCCAGCAGCCATACTCTCCACGACAGGGCCTCCGTTTCACCCCTCCACTTT. Its translation is CASSHTLHDRASVSPLHF.